The sequence of this T cell receptor beta chain was determined in a study of radiotherapy plus CTLA-4 blockade in lung cancer. The study, taken as a whole, reports: With interferon-beta, early dynamics of blood T cell clones were reported to best predict response.

Those patients who had chemo-refractory metastatic non-small-cell lung cancer were given focal radiation along with CTLA-4 blockade through ipilimumab. CDR1 and CDR2 from the germline V gene are SEHNR and FQNEAQ (reference sequence). V lost 5 bases to trimming and J lost 4 bases, with 10 bases between them. The CDR3 consists of 13 residues. This clone came up a few times. Its antigen is as yet unknown. Sequenced by immunoSEQ multiplex PCR; TCRdb stores in-frame clones only, minus some. Counted here are tens of thousands of clones, approximately 79% occurring once; the ten biggest clones make up 7% to 9.5%.

This TCR was recovered from a human donor with non-small cell lung cancer who had stable disease on radiotherapy plus ipilimumab. Source: peripheral blood, taken from a patient treated with radiotherapy plus ipilimumab. J is TRBJ2-3 and V is TRBV7-9, with D hard to call. The CDR3 loop reads CASSPASADTQYF. CDR3 bases: TGTGCCAGCAGCCCAGCGTCGGCAGATACGCAGTATTTT.